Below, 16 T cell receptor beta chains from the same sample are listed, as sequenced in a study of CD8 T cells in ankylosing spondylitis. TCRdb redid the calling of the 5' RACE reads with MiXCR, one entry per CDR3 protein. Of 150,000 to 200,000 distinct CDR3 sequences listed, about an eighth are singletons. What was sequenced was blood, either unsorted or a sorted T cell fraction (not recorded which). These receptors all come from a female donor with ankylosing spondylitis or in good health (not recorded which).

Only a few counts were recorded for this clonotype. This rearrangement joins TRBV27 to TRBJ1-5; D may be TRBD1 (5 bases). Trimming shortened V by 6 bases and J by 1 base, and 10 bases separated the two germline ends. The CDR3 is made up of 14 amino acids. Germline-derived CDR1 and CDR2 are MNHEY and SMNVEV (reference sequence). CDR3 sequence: CASSPGESNQPQHF. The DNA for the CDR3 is TGTGCCAGCAGCCCGGGGGAAAGCAATCAGCCCCAGCATTTT.

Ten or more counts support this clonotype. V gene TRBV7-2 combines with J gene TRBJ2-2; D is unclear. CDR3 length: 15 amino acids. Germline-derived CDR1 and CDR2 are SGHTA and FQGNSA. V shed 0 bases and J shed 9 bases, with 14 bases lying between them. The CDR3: CASSLAPGSGRELFF. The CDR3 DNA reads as TGTGCCAGCAGCTTAGCTCCGGGCTCTGGCCGGGAGCTGTTTTTT. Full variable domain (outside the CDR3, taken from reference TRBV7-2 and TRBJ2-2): GAGVSQSPSNKVTEKGKDVELRCDPISGHTALYWYRQSLGQGLEFLIYFQGNSAPDKSGLPSDRFSAERTGGSVSTLTIQRTQQEDSAVYLCASSLAPGSGRELFFGEGSRLTVL.

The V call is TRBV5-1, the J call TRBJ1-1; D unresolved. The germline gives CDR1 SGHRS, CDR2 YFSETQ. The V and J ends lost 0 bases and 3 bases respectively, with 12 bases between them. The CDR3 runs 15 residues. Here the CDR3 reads CASSLEEGRDTEAFF. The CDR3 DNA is TGCGCCAGCAGCTTGGAAGAGGGCCGAGACACTGAAGCTTTCTTT.

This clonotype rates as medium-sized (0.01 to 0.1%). The CDR3 region is CASSLTVSNEQFF. The CDR3, as DNA: TGCGCCAGCAGCTTGACAGTCTCCAATGAGCAGTTCTTC. The chain uses TRBV5-1 and TRBJ2-1; D is unresolved. V was shortened by 1 base and J by 6 bases, with 8 bases between the two germline ends. Germline values: CDR1 SGHRS, CDR2 YFSETQ. The CDR3 totals 13 residues.

The CDR3 loop is CASRSGTSGSNEQFF. CDR3 coding DNA: TGTGCCAGCAGGTCCGGGACTAGCGGGAGTAATGAGCAGTTCTTC. The rearrangement joins TRBV12-3 or TRBV12-4 to TRBJ2-1; TRBD2 agrees at 14 bases. CDR3 length: 15 amino acids. The ends lost 6 bases at V and 7 bases at J; junction bases unmatched: 5.

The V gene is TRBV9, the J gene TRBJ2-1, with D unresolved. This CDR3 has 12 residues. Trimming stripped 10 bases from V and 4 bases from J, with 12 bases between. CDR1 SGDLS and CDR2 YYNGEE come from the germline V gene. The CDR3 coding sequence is TGTGCCGGATCTACTATTTACAATGAGCAGTTCTTC. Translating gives CAGSTIYNEQFF. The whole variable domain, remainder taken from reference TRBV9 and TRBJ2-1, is DSGVTQTPKHLITATGQRVTLRCSPRSGDLSVYWYQQSLDQGLQFLIQYYNGEERAKGNILERFSAQQFPDLHSELNLSSLELGDSALYFCAGSTIYNEQFFGPGTRLTVL.

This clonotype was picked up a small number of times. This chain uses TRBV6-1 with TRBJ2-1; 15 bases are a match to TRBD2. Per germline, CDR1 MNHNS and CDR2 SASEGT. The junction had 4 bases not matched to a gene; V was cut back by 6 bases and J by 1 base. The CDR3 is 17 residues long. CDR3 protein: CASRRTSGRASYNEQFF. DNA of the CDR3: TGTGCCAGCAGAAGGACTAGCGGGAGGGCGTCCTACAATGAGCAGTTCTTC.

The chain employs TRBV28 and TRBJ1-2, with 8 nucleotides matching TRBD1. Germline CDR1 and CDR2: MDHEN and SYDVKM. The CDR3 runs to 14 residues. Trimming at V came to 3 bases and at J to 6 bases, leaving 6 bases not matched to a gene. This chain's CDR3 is CASSLQGAGDGYTF. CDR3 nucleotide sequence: TGTGCCAGCAGTTTGCAGGGGGCGGGAGATGGCTACACCTTC.

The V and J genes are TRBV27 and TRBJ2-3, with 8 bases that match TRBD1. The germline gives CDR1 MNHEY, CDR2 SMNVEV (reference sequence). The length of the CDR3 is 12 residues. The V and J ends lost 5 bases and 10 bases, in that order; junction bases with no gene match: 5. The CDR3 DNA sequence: TGTGCCAGCAGTCCGGGACAGGTGGCGCAGTATTTT. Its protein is CASSPGQVAQYF.

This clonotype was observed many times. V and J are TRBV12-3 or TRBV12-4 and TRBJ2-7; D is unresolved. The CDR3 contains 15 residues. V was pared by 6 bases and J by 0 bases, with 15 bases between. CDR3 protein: CASSQPGGASYEQYF. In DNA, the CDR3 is TGTGCCAGCAGCCAACCGGGCGGAGCCTCCTACGAGCAGTACTTC.

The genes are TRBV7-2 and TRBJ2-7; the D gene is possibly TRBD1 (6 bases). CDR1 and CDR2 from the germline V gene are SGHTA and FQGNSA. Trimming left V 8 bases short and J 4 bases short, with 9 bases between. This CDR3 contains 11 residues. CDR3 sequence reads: CASEQGYEQYF. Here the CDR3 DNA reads TGTGCCAGCGAACAGGGATACGAGCAGTACTTC.

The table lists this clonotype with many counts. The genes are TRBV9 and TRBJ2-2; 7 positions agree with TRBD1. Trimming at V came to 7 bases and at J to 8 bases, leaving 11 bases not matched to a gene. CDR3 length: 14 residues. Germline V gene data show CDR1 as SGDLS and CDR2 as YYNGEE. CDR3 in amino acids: CASSFTDRVGELFF. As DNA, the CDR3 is TGTGCCAGCTCGTTTACCGACAGGGTAGGGGAGCTGTTTTTT.

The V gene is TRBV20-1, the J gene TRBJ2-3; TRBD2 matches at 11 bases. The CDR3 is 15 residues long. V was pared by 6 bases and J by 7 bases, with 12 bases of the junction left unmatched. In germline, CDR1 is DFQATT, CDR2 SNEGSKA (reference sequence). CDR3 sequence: CSASLLAGERYTQYF. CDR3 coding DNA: TGCAGTGCGAGCTTACTAGCGGGAGAGAGATATACGCAGTATTTT.

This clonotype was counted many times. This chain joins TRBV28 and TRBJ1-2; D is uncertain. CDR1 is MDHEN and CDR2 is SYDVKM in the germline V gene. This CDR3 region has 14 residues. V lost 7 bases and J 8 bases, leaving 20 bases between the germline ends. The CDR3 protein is CASTIGRRTYGYTF. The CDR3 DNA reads TGTGCCAGCACCATTGGGCGTCGGACGTACGGCTACACCTTC.

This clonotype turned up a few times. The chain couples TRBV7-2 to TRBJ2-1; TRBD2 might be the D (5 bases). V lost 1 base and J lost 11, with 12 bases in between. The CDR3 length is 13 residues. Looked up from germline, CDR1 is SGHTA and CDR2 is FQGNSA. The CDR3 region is CASSLGVGGQQFF. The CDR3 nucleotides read TGTGCCAGCAGCTTAGGGGTCGGCGGGCAGCAGTTCTTC.

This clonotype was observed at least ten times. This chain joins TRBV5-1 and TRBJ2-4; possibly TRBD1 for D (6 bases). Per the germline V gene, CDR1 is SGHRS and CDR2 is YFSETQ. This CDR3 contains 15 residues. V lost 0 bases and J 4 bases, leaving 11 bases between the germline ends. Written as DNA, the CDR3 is TGCGCCAGCAGCTTGGCCTCAGGGGCGAAAAACATTCAGTACTTC. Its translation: CASSLASGAKNIQYF.